Included here is one T cell receptor (beta chain) sequence, with context. The sample is drawn from a study of blood T cell repertoires in COVID-19. Background on the study: In each case, the material was cDNA or gDNA derived from T cells, B-cell-depleted T cells, or PBMCs.

Each participant's cohort was designated according to participant-reported clinical history. Either two negative PCRs, clearance, or symptom resolution qualified Cohort 3 donors as recovered. Original methodology: Nucleated cell counts were estimated from reference gene primer amplification. Using immunoSEQ multiplex PCR, the repertoire was profiled, and TCRdb retains in-frame clones only, with some absent. V, J and clone size reflect that table, while D and trimming were determined from the DNA. The table lists about 330,000 clones, more than 70% of them singletons. This sequence originates from a woman aged 25 to 39 who had recovered from COVID-19. Sample: PBMCs or T cells enriched from blood (not recorded which).

In DNA form, the CDR3 reads TGTGCCAGCAGCCCCGGGACAGGGAATGGCTACACCTTC. Translating gives CASSPGTGNGYTF. The rearrangement uses TRBV7-8 and TRBJ1-2; 9 nucleotides agree with TRBD1. The CDR3 length is 13 residues. Trimming removed 5 bases from V and 6 bases from J; junction bases left unmatched: 4. The germline V gene has CDR1 SGHVS and CDR2 FQNEAQ.